Below, 30 T cell receptor beta chains from the same sample are listed, as sequenced in a study of memory CD4+ T cells and cytomegalovirus serostatus. The sort gate was single viable CD3+CD4+CD8-CD45RO+ cells for memory CD4+ T cells. The data were produced by immunoSEQ multiplex PCR, yet TCRdb's version contains in-frame clones alone and is incomplete. The table includes 35,000 to 45,000 clones, approximately 80% detected once. Material for sequencing was memory CD4+ T cells from blood. These receptor sequences come from an adult in good health and CMV-seronegative.

The J gene is TRBJ1-2, the V gene TRBV5-1; 7 positions match TRBD1. V lost 2 bases, J lost 2 bases, and 3 bases stayed unmatched. Looked up from germline, CDR1 is SGHRS and CDR2 is YFSETQ. The CDR3 runs to 14 residues. CDR3: CASSLGTANYGYTF. CDR3 sequence (DNA): TGCGCCAGCAGCTTAGGGACAGCGAACTATGGCTACACCTTC.

V and J are TRBV13 and TRBJ1-3; unclear D gene. Per the germline V gene, CDR1 is PRHDT and CDR2 is FYEKMQ (reference sequence). The V end lost 2 bases, the J end lost 0 bases, and 5 bases lay between the germline ends. This CDR3 has 14 residues. As DNA, the CDR3 is TGTGCCAGCAGCTTACTGCGCTCTGGAAACACCATATATTTT. Residues: CASSLLRSGNTIYF.

A remark on this clone: This sample includes further DNA sequences coding for the same CDR3. The chain joins TRBV7-3 to TRBJ2-5, with D unresolved. Germline CDR1 is SGHTA and CDR2 is FQGTGA. There are 13 residues in the CDR3. V lost 0 bases and J 2 bases, leaving 4 bases between the germline ends. The CDR3 is CASSLTRQETQYF. The DNA of the CDR3 is TGTGCCAGCAGCTTAACACGGCAAGAGACCCAGTACTTC. The complete variable domain, with remaining parts taken from reference TRBV7-3 and TRBJ2-5, reads GAGVSQTPSNKVTEKGKYVELRCDPISGHTALYWYRQSLGQGPEFLIYFQGTGAADDSGLPNDRFFAVRPEGSVSTLKIQRTERGDSAVYLCASSLTRQETQYFGPGTRLLVL.

The chain employs TRBV19 and TRBJ2-3, with 11 bases fitting TRBD2. This CDR3 contains 16 residues. Germline CDR1 reads LNHDA; CDR2 reads SQIVND (reference sequence). Trimming cost V 9 bases and J 4 bases; bases outside gene matches: 12. In DNA form, the CDR3 reads TGTGCCAGCGCATATAGCGGGAGGGCCCGGGCAGATACGCAGTATTTT. It encodes CASAYSGRARADTQYF.

The chain employs TRBV4-2 and TRBJ2-1, with 9 bases lining up with TRBD2. This CDR3 spans 15 amino acids. V was pared by 0 bases and J by 10 bases, with 7 bases of the junction left unmatched. Germline-derived CDR1 and CDR2 are LGHNA and YNFKEQ. The CDR3 sequence is CASSQDRASGVEQFF. The CDR3 DNA is TGTGCCAGCAGCCAAGATAGGGCTAGCGGGGTAGAGCAGTTCTTC.

This clone appeared once. This chain links TRBV9 with TRBJ2-1, with TRBD2 identical over 8 bases. The CDR3 covers 15 residues. CDR1 SGDLS and CDR2 YYNGEE come from the germline V gene. V trimming: 0 bases; J trimming: 6 bases; junction bases outside the gene matches: 5. The CDR3 is CASSVVSSGSNEQFF. The CDR3 nucleotides are TGTGCCAGCAGCGTAGTTTCTAGCGGGTCCAATGAGCAGTTCTTC.

The chain couples TRBV21-1 to TRBJ1-1. TRBV21-1 is an annotated pseudogene. The CDR3 has 14 amino acids. CDR3 coding DNA: TGTGCCAGCAGCAAAGGAACGGCGAACACTGAAGCTTTCTTT. Its translation is CASSKGTANTEAFF.

The chain has TRBV7-6 and TRBJ1-3, with D hard to call. V lost 5 bases to trimming and J lost 1 base, with 9 bases between them. The CDR3 totals 14 residues. CDR1 is SGHVS and CDR2 is FNYEAQ in the germline V gene. CDR3 sequence reads: CASSQLGSGNTIYF. CDR3 sequence (DNA): TGTGCCAGCAGCCAACTGGGGTCTGGAAACACCATATATTTT.

The chain carries TRBV6-5 and TRBJ2-7; D might be TRBD2 (6 bases). The germline gives CDR1 MNHEY, CDR2 SVGAGI. The CDR3 consists of 13 residues. V lost 4 bases to trimming and J lost 2 bases, with 9 bases between them. CDR3 protein: CASSSGLPYEQYF. CDR3 nucleotides: TGTGCCAGCAGTTCGGGACTCCCCTACGAGCAGTACTTC.

The chain recombines TRBV30 with TRBJ1-3; D is unresolved. Germline V gene sequence: CDR1 GTSNPN, CDR2 SVGIG (reference sequence). The CDR3 consists of 14 residues. V shed 1 base and J shed 2 bases, with 9 bases lying between them. The CDR3 protein is CAWSATRPGNTIYF. The DNA for the CDR3 is TGTGCCTGGAGTGCGACACGGCCTGGAAACACCATATATTTT.

The rearrangement links TRBV6-4 to TRBJ1-1; D not resolved. Germline V gene sequence: CDR1 MRHNA, CDR2 SNTAGT. The CDR3 is 13 residues long. V was cut by 4 bases and J by 5 bases, with 11 bases left in between. The CDR3 DNA reads TGTGCCAGCAGTGTATCACAGCAAACTGAAGCTTTCTTT. Translated: CASSVSQQTEAFF.

This clone was counted a few times. The rearrangement joins TRBV19 to TRBJ1-5, with D unresolved. Germline V lookup: CDR1 LNHDA, CDR2 SQIVND (reference sequence). This CDR3 region has 16 residues. Trimming pared 1 base from V and 0 bases from J, leaving 10 bases between. The CDR3 DNA is TGTGCCAGTAGTATAGCGAACCCTCCTAGCAATCAGCCCCAGCATTTT. It is translated as CASSIANPPSNQPQHF.

The J gene is TRBJ1-1, the V gene TRBV7-2, with 9 bases matching TRBD1. Unmatched junction bases numbered 2, after V lost 5 bases and J lost 4 bases. CDR3 length equals 13 residues. Germline assignment: CDR1 SGHTA and CDR2 FQGNSA. As DNA, the CDR3 is TGTGCCAGCAGCGAGACAGGGGGCACTGAAGCTTTCTTT. It yields the protein CASSETGGTEAFF.

V is TRBV11-2 and J is TRBJ2-7; a possible D gene is TRBD1 (5 bases). The germline V gene has CDR1 SGHAT and CDR2 FQNNGV. CDR3 length equals 12 residues. Trimming pared 4 bases from V and 6 bases from J, leaving 10 bases between. The chain's CDR3 is CASSSSGIEQYF. In nucleotides, the CDR3 is TGTGCCAGCAGCTCATCAGGGATCGAGCAGTACTTC.

This chain links TRBV10-1 with TRBJ2-2; possible D gene TRBD2, 5 bases. V was trimmed by 2 bases and J by 6 bases, leaving 19 bases between them. CDR3 length equals 17 residues. Germline V CDR1 and CDR2: WNHNN, SYGVQD (reference sequence). The CDR3 sequence is CASSEVDPAVGSGELFF. In nucleotides, the CDR3 is TGCGCCAGCAGTGAGGTCGACCCAGCGGTAGGGTCCGGGGAGCTGTTTTTT.

A few counts support this clone. This rearrangement joins TRBV10-3 to TRBJ1-2; unclear D gene. CDR1 is ENHRY, CDR2 SYGVKD, per germline. V was cut by 2 bases and J by 1 base, with 2 bases left in between. This CDR3 has 12 amino acids. The CDR3 region has the DNA TGTGCCATCAGTGAGGGTAACTATGGCTACACCTTC. It is translated as CAISEGNYGYTF.

The gene calls are TRBV7-9 and TRBJ1-1, with 7 bases identical to TRBD1. Germline loops: CDR1 SEHNR, CDR2 FQNEAQ (reference sequence). This CDR3 comprises 12 residues. Trimming cost V 7 bases and J 8 bases; bases outside gene matches: 7. The CDR3 loop is CASTLQGGEAFF. The CDR3 region has the DNA TGTGCCAGCACCCTTCAGGGGGGGGAAGCTTTCTTT. Based on the CDR3 plus reference TRBV7-9 and TRBJ1-1, the full variable domain is DTGVSQNPRHKITKRGQNVTFRCDPISEHNRLYWYRQTLGQGPEFLTYFQNEAQLEKSRLLSDRFSAERPKGSFSTLEIQRTEQGDSAMYLCASTLQGGEAFFGQGTRLTVV.

The chain uses TRBV6-6 and TRBJ2-7; D remains unclear. Trimming took off 6 bases at V and 1 base at J, with 16 bases between the two ends. Germline V gene sequence: CDR1 MNHNY, CDR2 SVGAGI (reference sequence). This CDR3 has 15 amino acids. The CDR3 reads CASSPGRVLSYEQYF. DNA for the CDR3: TGTGCCAGCAGCCCCGGACGGGTCCTGTCCTACGAGCAGTACTTC.

A few counts support this clone. The V and J genes are TRBV4-1 and TRBJ2-1, with 7 bases identical to TRBD2. This CDR3 contains 15 residues. Trimming at V came to 1 base and at J to 4 bases, leaving 4 bases not matched to a gene. Germline-derived CDR1 and CDR2 are MGHRA and YSYEKL. This CDR3 is CASSQAGREYNEQFF. CDR3 nucleotide sequence: TGCGCCAGCAGCCAAGCGGGGAGGGAATACAATGAGCAGTTCTTC.

This chain links TRBV7-9 with TRBJ2-7; D tentatively reads TRBD1 or TRBD2 (5 bases each). In germline, CDR1 is SEHNR, CDR2 FQNEAQ (reference sequence). This CDR3 region has 15 residues. V shed 3 bases and J shed 3 bases, with 15 bases lying between them. Here the CDR3 DNA reads TGTGCCAGCAGCTTGGGGGACGGAAGGGGCTACGAGCAGTACTTC. Residues: CASSLGDGRGYEQYF.

The chain has TRBV4-3 and TRBJ2-1, with 9 bases fitting TRBD2. CDR3 length: 15 residues. V lost 4 bases and J lost 4; bases outside the gene matches: 5. Germline assignment: CDR1 LGHNA and CDR2 YSLEER. The CDR3 DNA follows: TGCGCCAGCAGCCCGGGACTAGCAATTTACAATGAGCAGTTCTTC. Translated, it gives CASSPGLAIYNEQFF.

This chain joins TRBV15 and TRBJ1-1; no definite D call. The V end was cut by 4 bases, the J end by 0 bases, with 15 bases between. The CDR3 consists of 16 residues. The V gene's germline CDR1 is LNHNV and CDR2 YYDKDF (reference sequence). CDR3 loop: CATSKQEGGLNTEAFF. CDR3 sequence (DNA): TGTGCCACCAGCAAGCAGGAGGGAGGTTTGAACACTGAAGCTTTCTTT.

This chain links TRBV7-2 with TRBJ2-1, with 8 bases lining up with TRBD2. Per germline, CDR1 SGHTA and CDR2 FQGNSA. J was trimmed by 4 bases and V by 5 bases; bases with no gene match: 19. This CDR3 region has 19 residues. Written as DNA, the CDR3 is TGTGCCAGCAGCCCGAGGAGCGGGAGTTATGTTTCGGGGTACAATGAGCAGTTCTTC. Protein sequence: CASSPRSGSYVSGYNEQFF.

This clone turned up a few times. The chain recombines TRBV7-6 with TRBJ2-3; D possibly corresponds to TRBD1 (5 bases). V lost 2 bases and J lost 1, with 7 bases in between. From germline, CDR1 is SGHVS and CDR2 FNYEAQ. This CDR3 is built from 14 residues. In DNA, the CDR3 is TGTGCCAGCAGCTTAAGCAGGGGCACAGATACGCAGTATTTT. Translation: CASSLSRGTDTQYF.

The gene calls are TRBV4-2 and TRBJ2-5; 9 bases match TRBD2. V gave up 1 base and J gave up 4 bases; unmatched junction bases: 1. Germline V lookup: CDR1 LGHNA, CDR2 YNFKEQ. This CDR3 contains 14 residues. CDR3 sequence (DNA): TGTGCCAGCAGCCAAGGGCGGGGGGGAGAGACCCAGTACTTC. Translated, it gives CASSQGRGGETQYF.

This chain links TRBV6-5 with TRBJ1-2; D ambiguous. Germline V gives CDR1 MNHEY, CDR2 SVGAGI. The CDR3 totals 12 residues. V lost 6 bases and J 0 bases, leaving 5 bases between the germline ends. CDR3 coding DNA: TGTGCCAGCAGCCCGGCTAACTATGGCTACACCTTC. The encoded protein is CASSPANYGYTF.

V and J are TRBV5-1 and TRBJ1-2, with D hard to call. V lost 0 bases to trimming and J lost 5 bases, with 8 bases between them. This CDR3 comprises 13 residues. CDR1 is SGHRS and CDR2 is YFSETQ in the germline V gene. The CDR3 DNA reads TGCGCCAGCAGCTTGGGCGGGGAGTATGGCTACACCTTC. Amino acid sequence: CASSLGGEYGYTF. Supplemented by reference TRBV5-1 and TRBJ1-2, the full variable domain reads KAGVTQTPRYLIKTRGQQVTLSCSPISGHRSVSWYQQTPGQGLQFLFEYFSETQRNKGNFPGRFSGRQFSNSRSEMNVSTLELGDSALYLCASSLGGEYGYTFGSGTRLTVV.

The chain links TRBV4-3 to TRBJ2-2, with D tentatively TRBD2 (6 bases). The germline CDR1 and CDR2 sequences are LGHNA and YSLEER. The CDR3 loop spans 18 amino acids. Trimming pared 0 bases from V and 0 bases from J, leaving 14 bases between. The CDR3 region is CASSQEVAGSANTGELFF. CDR3 coding DNA: TGCGCCAGCAGCCAAGAAGTAGCCGGGAGCGCGAACACCGGGGAGCTGTTTTTT.

This sequence joins TRBV29-1 and TRBJ2-5; D not resolved. CDR1 and CDR2 from the germline V gene are SQVTM and ANQGSEA. V was trimmed by 7 bases and J by 1 base, leaving 10 bases between them. The CDR3 extends over 12 amino acids. CDR3 protein: CSGARSQETQYF. DNA of the CDR3: TGCAGCGGGGCGCGTTCCCAAGAGACCCAGTACTTC.

This chain connects TRBV7-9 to TRBJ1-1; TRBD1 matches 8 bases. V lost 5 bases, J lost 5 bases, and 7 bases stayed unmatched. The CDR3 length is 14 residues. Germline-derived CDR1 and CDR2 are SEHNR and FQNEAQ (reference sequence). CDR3 sequence reads: CASSLTGGWTEAFF. DNA of the CDR3: TGTGCCAGCAGCCTCACAGGGGGGTGGACTGAAGCTTTCTTT.